This entry lists 32 T cell receptor beta chains sequenced from one sample in a study of blood T cell repertoires in COVID-19. Method: immunoSEQ multiplex PCR; TCRdb's copy keeps in-frame clones and lacks some. The data contain about 220,000 clones, 80% to 90% of them singletons. Input material: PBMCs or T cells enriched from blood (not recorded which). These receptors were obtained from a woman under 30 in a cohort exposed to, infected with or recovered from COVID-19 (not recorded which).

The chain couples TRBV7-9 to TRBJ2-1; unclear D gene. The CDR3 is 17 amino acids. The V gene lost 2 bases and the J gene lost 0 bases, with 14 bases spanning the gap. Germline lookup yields CDR1 SEHNR and CDR2 FQNEAQ (reference sequence). The CDR3 is CASSLTRAVSSYNEQFF. The CDR3 DNA follows: TGTGCCAGCAGCTTAACGCGAGCCGTCTCCTCCTACAATGAGCAGTTCTTC.

The rearrangement joins TRBV11-2 to TRBJ1-5; D not resolved. This CDR3 has 13 amino acids. Trimming took off 4 bases at V and 1 base at J, with 5 bases between the two ends. Germline V CDR1 and CDR2: SGHAT, FQNNGV. The CDR3 spells CASSSVSNQPQHF. The CDR3 DNA sequence: TGTGCCAGCAGCTCCGTAAGCAATCAGCCCCAGCATTTT.

V is TRBV7-2 and J is TRBJ1-2; unclear D gene. The CDR3 totals 15 residues. V lost 1 base and J 9 bases, leaving 18 bases between the germline ends. Germline V gives CDR1 SGHTA, CDR2 FQGNSA. CDR3 protein: CASSLGGAGRNRYTF. The CDR3 DNA reads as TGTGCCAGCAGCTTAGGAGGCGCTGGGAGAAATCGCTACACCTTC. The entire variable domain, with the rest obtained from reference TRBV7-2 and TRBJ1-2, is as follows: GAGVSQSPSNKVTEKGKDVELRCDPISGHTALYWYRQSLGQGLEFLIYFQGNSAPDKSGLPSDRFSAERTGGSVSTLTIQRTQQEDSAVYLCASSLGGAGRNRYTFGSGTRLTVV.

The chain combines TRBV5-5 with TRBJ2-1; 12 nucleotides align to TRBD2. Germline V gene lookup returns CDR1 SGHKS and CDR2 YYEKEE (reference sequence). This CDR3 contains 16 residues. Trimming removed 5 bases from V and 4 bases from J; junction bases left unmatched: 7. CDR3 amino acids: CASSGLAGGQYNEQFF. CDR3 DNA: TGTGCCAGCAGTGGGCTAGCGGGAGGGCAGTACAATGAGCAGTTCTTC.

CDR3 residues: CAIVKTVNTGELFF. The CDR3 DNA reads as TGTGCCATCGTTAAGACAGTCAACACCGGGGAGCTGTTTTTT. This chain uses TRBV2 with TRBJ2-2, with D perhaps TRBD1 (5 bases). The CDR3 runs to 14 residues. V was shortened by 10 bases and J by 2 bases, with 14 bases between the two germline ends. Germline assignment: CDR1 SNHLY and CDR2 FYNNEI.

CDR3: CSASQSSSFNYGYTF. The CDR3 DNA sequence: TGCAGTGCTAGTCAGTCATCCTCGTTTAACTATGGCTACACCTTC. V usage is TRBV20-1 and J usage is TRBJ1-2; no clear D. Germline CDR1 is DFQATT and CDR2 is SNEGSKA (reference sequence). The CDR3 has 15 amino acids. The V end lost 3 bases, the J end lost 1 base, and 15 bases lay between the germline ends.

J is TRBJ2-3 and V is TRBV5-1, with D possibly matching TRBD1 (5 bases). The CDR3 covers 14 residues. Germline V gene sequence: CDR1 SGHRS, CDR2 YFSETQ. Trimming took off 5 bases at V and 4 bases at J, with 14 bases between the two ends. The CDR3 sequence is CASSFGQKADTQYF. The CDR3 DNA is TGCGCCAGCAGTTTTGGACAAAAGGCAGATACGCAGTATTTT.

This chain links TRBV11-3 with TRBJ2-3, with TRBD2 identical over 13 bases. Germline trimming cut 0 bases from V and 3 bases from J; bases unmatched to any gene: 9. CDR3 length equals 19 residues. Germline V CDR1 and CDR2: SGHNT, YENEEA. The CDR3 is CASSLDALAGGPGTDTQYF. CDR3 sequence (DNA): TGTGCCAGCAGCTTAGATGCACTAGCGGGGGGGCCGGGGACAGATACGCAGTATTTT.

The V and J genes are TRBV10-2 and TRBJ2-5; 11 bases are shared with TRBD2. The trim removed 5 bases at V and 4 bases at J, leaving 9 bases unmatched. Germline loops: CDR1 WSHSY, CDR2 SAAADI. The CDR3 totals 16 residues. CDR3: CASSFQGLADGETQYF. CDR3 coding DNA: TGCGCCAGCAGTTTTCAGGGACTAGCGGACGGAGAGACCCAGTACTTC.

The chain carries TRBV30 and TRBJ1-5; TRBD1 might be the D (6 bases). The ends were cut back, 5 bases at V and 2 bases at J, with 16 bases in the middle. The CDR3 consists of 15 residues. CDR1 and CDR2 from the germline V gene are GTSNPN and SVGIG (reference sequence). CDR3 amino acids: CAWGDKVIGNQPQHF. DNA for the CDR3: TGTGCCTGGGGGGACAAGGTGATAGGCAATCAGCCCCAGCATTTT. The whole variable domain, remainder taken from reference TRBV30 and TRBJ1-5, is SQTIHQWPATLVQPVGSPLSLECTVEGTSNPNLYWYRQAAGRGLQLLFYSVGIGQISSEVPQNLSASRPQDRQFILSSKKLLLSDSGFYLCAWGDKVIGNQPQHFGDGTRLSIL.

The chain recombines TRBV9 with TRBJ2-1; 12 bases map to TRBD2. Per germline, CDR1 SGDLS and CDR2 YYNGEE. There are 17 residues in the CDR3. V lost 0 bases to trimming and J lost 0 bases; unmatched junction nucleotides: 1. The CDR3: CASSVASGGASYNEQFF. CDR3 nucleotide sequence: TGTGCCAGCAGCGTAGCTAGCGGGGGGGCCTCCTACAATGAGCAGTTCTTC.

This chain links TRBV28 with TRBJ2-5, with 9 bases matching TRBD1. This CDR3 region has 14 residues. V shed 6 bases, J shed 5 bases, and the junction held 7 bases outside the gene matches. Germline V CDR1 and CDR2: MDHEN, SYDVKM. The CDR3 protein is CASRTGQGKETQYF. The CDR3 DNA follows: TGTGCCAGCAGAACGGGACAGGGAAAGGAGACCCAGTACTTC.

In its sample, this clone was seen a few times. The rearrangement links TRBV7-2 to TRBJ1-5; 7 bases align to TRBD1. The CDR3 contains 14 residues. From germline, CDR1 is SGHTA and CDR2 FQGNSA. Trimming removed 2 bases from V and 6 bases from J; junction bases left unmatched: 4. CDR3 loop: CASSLRGQVQPQHF. CDR3 DNA: TGTGCCAGCAGCTTAAGGGGGCAGGTTCAGCCCCAGCATTTT.

The chain employs TRBV5-1 and TRBJ1-2, with a possible D match to TRBD1 (5 bases). CDR1 SGHRS and CDR2 YFSETQ come from the germline V gene. The V gene lost 0 bases and the J gene lost 5 bases, with 8 bases spanning the gap. The CDR3 contains 13 residues. As DNA, the CDR3 is TGCGCCAGCAGCTTGGCGACAGATTATGGCTACACCTTC. Translated, it gives CASSLATDYGYTF.

The CDR3 DNA is TGTGCCAGCAGCCAAGATCCCCTGTGGGGGCGAGGGGAAAAACTGTTTTTT. Protein product: CASSQDPLWGRGEKLFF. The rearrangement uses TRBV3-1 (or the pseudogene TRBV3-2) and TRBJ1-4; D might be TRBD1 (6 bases). The V and J ends lost 0 bases and 8 bases respectively, with 19 bases between them. Germline V lookup: CDR1 LGHDT, CDR2 YNNKEL (reference sequence). The CDR3 is made up of 17 amino acids.

This rearrangement joins TRBV27 to TRBJ2-5; weak D call: TRBD2 (5 bases). Germline assignment: CDR1 MNHEY and CDR2 SMNVEV (reference sequence). There are 15 residues in the CDR3. Trimming pared 10 bases from V and 4 bases from J, leaving 22 bases between. Here the CDR3 DNA reads TGTGCCACCCTATTGAGTATGTGGAGGTCAGAGACCCAGTACTTC. This gives the protein CATLLSMWRSETQYF.

This clone turned up a few times. The J gene is TRBJ2-3, the V gene TRBV10-1; TRBD2 agrees at 8 bases. CDR1 and CDR2 (germline): WNHNN, SYGVQD (reference sequence). The CDR3 covers 16 residues. V gave up 2 bases and J gave up 2 bases; unmatched junction bases: 6. This CDR3 reads CASSEKLAGFTDTQYF. CDR3 in DNA: TGCGCCAGCAGTGAGAAGTTAGCGGGATTCACAGATACGCAGTATTTT.

This chain links TRBV7-9 with TRBJ2-7; TRBD1 agrees at 10 bases. This CDR3 region has 15 residues. V shed 5 bases and J 0 bases; nucleotides not matched to a gene: 4. Germline V gives CDR1 SEHNR, CDR2 FQNEAQ (reference sequence). This CDR3 reads CASSPGQGPSYEQYF. Written as DNA, the CDR3 is TGTGCCAGCAGCCCGGGACAGGGGCCCTCCTACGAGCAGTACTTC.

Here the CDR3 DNA reads TGTGCCAGCTCACGGACTAGCGGGAGCGGTGAGCAGTTCTTC. Translation: CASSRTSGSGEQFF. The V gene is TRBV9, the J gene TRBJ2-1; 13 nucleotides match TRBD2. The CDR3 runs 14 residues. The ends lost 7 bases at V and 9 bases at J; junction bases unmatched: 7. Germline V gene lookup returns CDR1 SGDLS and CDR2 YYNGEE.

The chain recombines TRBV10-3 with TRBJ2-3; 8 bases are a match to TRBD1. This CDR3 has 15 amino acids. The ends lost 3 bases at V and 6 bases at J; junction bases unmatched: 8. Germline V CDR1 and CDR2: ENHRY, SYGVKD. This CDR3 reads CAISDGRTGMDTQYF. CDR3 nucleotide sequence: TGTGCCATCAGTGACGGACGGACAGGGATGGATACGCAGTATTTT.

The CDR3 region is CASSEQGRTDTQYF. CDR3 DNA: TGTGCCAGCAGTGAACAGGGCCGCACAGATACGCAGTATTTT. The chain employs TRBV2 and TRBJ2-3; D is possibly TRBD1 (5 bases). Trimming took off 2 bases at V and 1 base at J, with 7 bases between the two ends. The germline gives CDR1 SNHLY, CDR2 FYNNEI. The CDR3 has 14 amino acids.

In its sample, this clone was seen once. The V call is TRBV20-1, the J call TRBJ1-2; no firm D call. V was cut by 6 bases and J by 4 bases, with 3 bases left in between. From germline, CDR1 is DFQATT and CDR2 SNEGSKA (reference sequence). This CDR3 region has 9 residues. The CDR3 loop reads CSASYGYTF. DNA of the CDR3: TGCAGTGCCAGCTATGGCTACACCTTC.

V and J are TRBV5-1 and TRBJ2-5; tentative D call: TRBD1 (5 bases). The CDR3 extends over 14 amino acids. V lost 4 bases to trimming and J lost 1 base, with 11 bases between them. Germline V gene lookup returns CDR1 SGHRS and CDR2 YFSETQ. CDR3 in amino acids: CASSTWGGQETQYF. Written as DNA, the CDR3 is TGCGCCAGCAGCACTTGGGGCGGCCAAGAGACCCAGTACTTC. Full variable domain (missing parts from reference TRBV5-1 and TRBJ2-5): KAGVTQTPRYLIKTRGQQVTLSCSPISGHRSVSWYQQTPGQGLQFLFEYFSETQRNKGNFPGRFSGRQFSNSRSEMNVSTLELGDSALYLCASSTWGGQETQYFGPGTRLLVL.

This chain connects TRBV12-3 or TRBV12-4 to TRBJ2-7; TRBD2 matches 10 bases. Losses at the gene ends were 6 bases for V and 3 bases for J; bases not matched to a gene: 2. This CDR3 is built from 13 residues. Here the CDR3 DNA reads TGTGCCAGCAGCATAGCGGGGGGCTACGAGCAGTACTTC. Amino acids: CASSIAGGYEQYF.

The V and J genes are TRBV5-4 and TRBJ2-2, with 11 bases fitting TRBD2. V lost 4 bases to trimming and J lost 4 bases; unmatched junction nucleotides: 6. Germline CDR1 reads SGHNT; CDR2 reads YYREEE (reference sequence). The CDR3 loop spans 16 amino acids. The CDR3 spells CASSRSLAGVTGELFF. DNA for the CDR3: TGTGCCAGCAGCAGATCACTAGCGGGGGTCACCGGGGAGCTGTTTTTT.

The chain recombines TRBV15 with TRBJ2-7, with D perhaps matching TRBD1 (7 bases). V dropped 2 bases and J dropped 2 bases, with 13 bases sitting between them. The germline V gene encodes CDR1 LNHNV and CDR2 YYDKDF (reference sequence). The length of the CDR3 is 15 residues. For the CDR3, the DNA is TGTGCCACCAGCAGATGGGGGGACAGTCCCTACGAGCAGTACTTC. Residues: CATSRWGDSPYEQYF.

The CDR3 reads CATSRSGEQYF. In nucleotides, the CDR3 is TGTGCCACCTCACGTTCGGGGGAGCAGTACTTC. The chain employs TRBV15 and TRBJ2-7; D perhaps matches TRBD2 (5 bases). CDR1 and CDR2 (germline): LNHNV, YYDKDF (reference sequence). The length of the CDR3 is 11 residues. Trimming stripped 8 bases from V and 7 bases from J, with 12 bases between.

The V gene is TRBV19, the J gene TRBJ1-1; a possible D gene is TRBD1 (5 bases). V was shortened by 6 bases and J by 1 base, with 15 bases between the two germline ends. The germline V gene has CDR1 LNHDA and CDR2 SQIVND (reference sequence). This CDR3 has 15 residues. CDR3 coding DNA: TGTGCCAGTAGGGCGGACTCGGGGGGGAACACTGAAGCTTTCTTT. This encodes CASRADSGGNTEAFF.

The J gene is TRBJ1-5, the V gene TRBV3-1 (or the pseudogene TRBV3-2); D is unclear. Per the germline V gene, CDR1 is LGHDT and CDR2 is YNNKEL (reference sequence). The CDR3 loop spans 15 amino acids. Trimming cost V 1 base and J 4 bases, with 11 bases left between them. CDR3 nucleotide sequence: TGTGCCAGCAGCCAAGGACTAGCAGGTAATCAGCCCCAGCATTTT. Translation: CASSQGLAGNQPQHF.

The V call is TRBV3-1 (or the pseudogene TRBV3-2), the J call TRBJ2-7; D call uncertain. Germline V CDR1 and CDR2: LGHDT, YNNKEL (reference sequence). V lost 1 base, J lost 0 bases, and 13 bases lay in between. CDR3 length equals 16 residues. The CDR3 DNA follows: TGTGCCAGCAGCCAAGTCGGCGACTTCAGCTCCTACGAGCAGTACTTC. Translating gives CASSQVGDFSSYEQYF.

The V call is TRBV19, the J call TRBJ2-3; 12 nucleotides agree with TRBD2. There are 16 residues in the CDR3. Unmatched junction bases numbered 10, after V lost 6 bases and J lost 6 bases. The germline V gene encodes CDR1 LNHDA and CDR2 SQIVND (reference sequence). The CDR3 sequence is CASSRTSGRRVDTQYF. The CDR3 DNA follows: TGTGCCAGTAGCCGTACTAGCGGGAGGAGGGTGGATACGCAGTATTTT.

The chain joins TRBV2 to TRBJ1-4; D unresolved. V was cut by 8 bases and J by 0 bases, with 19 bases left in between. Germline V gene data show CDR1 as SNHLY and CDR2 as FYNNEI. This CDR3 region has 17 residues. The CDR3 nucleotides are TGTGCCAGCGGAGGGTCAGGCGACTCTACAACTAATGAAAAACTGTTTTTT. Its protein is CASGGSGDSTTNEKLFF.